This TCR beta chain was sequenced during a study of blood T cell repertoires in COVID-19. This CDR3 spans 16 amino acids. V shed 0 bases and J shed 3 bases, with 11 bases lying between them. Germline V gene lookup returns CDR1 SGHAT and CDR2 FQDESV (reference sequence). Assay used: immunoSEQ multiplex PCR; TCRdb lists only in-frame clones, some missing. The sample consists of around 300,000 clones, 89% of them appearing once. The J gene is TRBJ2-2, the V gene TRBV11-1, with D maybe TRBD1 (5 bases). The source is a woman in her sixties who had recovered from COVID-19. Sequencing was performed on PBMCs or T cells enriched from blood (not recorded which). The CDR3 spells CASSLASTGDTGELFF. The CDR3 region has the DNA TGTGCCAGCAGCTTAGCGTCTACAGGAGACACCGGGGAGCTGTTTTTT.